This TCR beta chain was recovered during a study of shared clonotypes between healthy human individuals. The V gene's germline CDR1 is LGHNA and CDR2 YSLEER. The CDR3 extends over 16 amino acids. V lost 2 bases to trimming and J lost 8 bases, with 18 bases between them. The method was immunoSEQ multiplex PCR; TCRdb's version includes in-frame clones alone and lacks a portion of them. The sample holds roughly 95,000 clones, less than 50% seen once. This receptor was identified in a woman aged 40 to 50 in good health. Some clones in this sample may be carry-over from other donors' samples. Input material: PBMCs. The V call is TRBV4-3, the J call TRBJ1-4; D remains ambiguous. The CDR3 is CASSQLIGEQGEKLFF. DNA for the CDR3: TGCGCCAGCAGCCAACTGATTGGAGAGCAAGGCGAAAAACTGTTTTTT.